What follows are 15 T cell receptor beta chains derived from one specimen sequenced in a study of blood T cell repertoires in COVID-19. This table comes from immunoSEQ multiplex PCR, and its TCRdb copy is limited to in-frame clones, with some not included. The sample carries 150,000 or so clones, 84% recorded once. The sample comprised peripheral blood. The origin of the receptors is a human donor in a cohort sampled during active COVID-19.

The chain has TRBV5-1 and TRBJ2-1; D perhaps matches TRBD2 (6 bases). The CDR3 is made up of 15 amino acids. The germline gives CDR1 SGHRS, CDR2 YFSETQ. V shed 4 bases and J shed 3 bases, with 14 bases lying between them. The CDR3 DNA reads TGCGCCAGCAGCCCGGACGGAGGGTACTACAATGAGCAGTTCTTC. Protein: CASSPDGGYYNEQFF.

The J gene is TRBJ2-5, the V gene TRBV5-6; 9 bases line up with TRBD1. Germline V gives CDR1 SGHDT, CDR2 YYEEEE. The J segment lost 4 bases and the V segment lost 5 bases, leaving 6 bases of the junction unmatched. This CDR3 is built from 14 residues. The CDR3 is CASRLRQGGETQYF. As DNA, the CDR3 is TGTGCCAGCAGGCTTAGACAGGGGGGAGAGACCCAGTACTTC.

J is TRBJ1-1 and V is TRBV5-4, with D perhaps TRBD1 (6 bases). The CDR3 has 14 residues. V lost 10 bases, J lost 6 bases, and 22 bases lay in between. The germline gives CDR1 SGHNT, CDR2 YYREEE (reference sequence). The CDR3 DNA reads TGTGCCGGGAGGTGGGGGGGCGAATCTCCTGAAGCTTTCTTT. It specifies CAGRWGGESPEAFF.

The chain combines TRBV18 with TRBJ2-1; D possibly corresponds to TRBD1 (5 bases). The CDR3 totals 13 residues. V was trimmed by 6 bases and J by 4 bases, leaving 10 bases between them. The germline CDR1 and CDR2 sequences are KGHSH and LQKENI. CDR3 residues: CASSPTAYNEQFF. CDR3 nucleotides: TGTGCCAGCTCCCCGACAGCTTACAATGAGCAGTTCTTC.

This sequence joins TRBV6-2 or TRBV6-3 and TRBJ2-1; 10 bases line up with TRBD1. V shed 0 bases, J shed 6 bases, and the junction held 5 bases outside the gene matches. Germline CDR1 MNHEY, CDR2 SVGEGT. There are 16 residues in the CDR3. The CDR3 nucleotides read TGTGCCAGCAGTTACTCCCCGGGACAGGGGATCAATGAGCAGTTCTTC. This codes for CASSYSPGQGINEQFF.

The V and J genes are TRBV19 and TRBJ1-1, with a weak D call TRBD1 (5 bases). The CDR3 spans 14 residues. V lost 5 bases, J lost 1 base, and 11 bases lay in between. Germline V gene sequence: CDR1 LNHDA, CDR2 SQIVND (reference sequence). The CDR3 reads CASSSRQGNTEAFF. The CDR3 DNA is TGTGCCAGTAGTTCCCGCCAGGGGAACACTGAAGCTTTCTTT.

This clone has only one observation. The chain employs TRBV11-3 and TRBJ2-1; D is unresolved. Trimming stripped 1 base from V and 3 bases from J, with 4 bases between. The CDR3 covers 13 residues. Germline V CDR1 and CDR2: SGHNT, YENEEA. CDR3 bases: TGTGCCAGCAGCTTAGGCGGCTACAATGAGCAGTTCTTC. This gives the protein CASSLGGYNEQFF.

This chain uses TRBV9 with TRBJ2-3; 9 bases match TRBD2. The germline gives CDR1 SGDLS, CDR2 YYNGEE. The V segment lost 6 bases and the J segment 6 bases; nucleotides outside the gene matches: 11. The CDR3 covers 15 residues. CDR3 amino acids: CASTLGGLAGDTQYF. CDR3 in DNA: TGTGCCAGCACCTTGGGGGGGCTAGCGGGGGATACGCAGTATTTT. Full variable domain (rest looked up from reference TRBV9 and TRBJ2-3): DSGVTQTPKHLITATGQRVTLRCSPRSGDLSVYWYQQSLDQGLQFLIQYYNGEERAKGNILERFSAQQFPDLHSELNLSSLELGDSALYFCASTLGGLAGDTQYFGPGTRLTVL.

CDR3 sequence: CASSPGGGGYGANVLTF. The CDR3 DNA reads as TGTGCCAGCAGCCCCGGAGGAGGGGGCTACGGGGCCAACGTCCTGACTTTC. The rearrangement links TRBV11-2 to TRBJ2-6, with D possibly being TRBD1 (7 bases). The CDR3 sequence is 17 residues long. V was cut by 5 bases and J by 4 bases, with 18 bases left in between. CDR1 and CDR2 from the germline V gene are SGHAT and FQNNGV.

The chain is built from TRBV5-4 and TRBJ2-1, with 9 bases matching TRBD2. From germline, CDR1 is SGHNT and CDR2 YYREEE (reference sequence). Trimming cost V 4 bases and J 10 bases; bases outside gene matches: 12. The length of the CDR3 is 15 residues. The CDR3 reads CASSKASGVGVEQFF. CDR3 in DNA: TGTGCCAGCAGCAAAGCTAGCGGGGTGGGCGTGGAGCAGTTCTTC.

The genes are TRBV29-1 and TRBJ2-7, with D possibly matching TRBD2 (7 bases). The CDR3 runs 14 residues. V lost 6 bases to trimming and J lost 4 bases, with 19 bases between them. CDR1 and CDR2 (germline): SQVTM, ANQGSEA. CDR3 sequence (DNA): TGCAGCGTACTAGGGGGTTCTAGCGGATACGAGCAGTACTTC. Translating it yields CSVLGGSSGYEQYF.

The chain carries TRBV30 and TRBJ1-6; 7 bases map to TRBD1. CDR1 is GTSNPN and CDR2 is SVGIG in the germline V gene (reference sequence). The CDR3 extends over 13 amino acids. V was pared by 5 bases and J by 4 bases, with 2 bases of the junction left unmatched. The CDR3 nucleotides read TGTGCCTGGCAGGGACAGTATAATTCACCCCTCCACTTT. It translates to CAWQGQYNSPLHF.

The gene calls are TRBV9 and TRBJ2-3, with TRBD1 matching over 11 bases. J gave up 4 bases and V 7 bases, and 5 bases lay outside the gene matches. Per germline, CDR1 SGDLS and CDR2 YYNGEE. This CDR3 comprises 14 residues. The CDR3 region is CASGGQGAADTQYF. CDR3 coding DNA: TGTGCCAGCGGAGGACAGGGGGCCGCAGATACGCAGTATTTT.

The rearrangement uses TRBV10-3 and TRBJ1-2, with D unresolved. This CDR3 is 17 amino acids long. Germline CDR1 is ENHRY and CDR2 is SYGVKD. The V end was cut by 5 bases, the J end by 0 bases, with 19 bases between. The CDR3 nucleotides are TGTGCCATCAGTCCTAGACCTTCACCCACTACTAACTATGGCTACACCTTC. Protein: CAISPRPSPTTNYGYTF.

The V and J genes are TRBV19 and TRBJ1-1, with D unresolved. CDR1 and CDR2 from the germline V gene are LNHDA and SQIVND (reference sequence). Between the trimmed V and J ends, which lost 1 base and 1 base, there was a span of 7 bases. This CDR3 contains 14 residues. The CDR3 nucleotides read TGTGCCAGTAGTATAGTTGCAGGGAACACTGAAGCTTTCTTT. This gives the protein CASSIVAGNTEAFF.